This paragraph covers one T cell receptor (beta chain) sequence. Noted treatment: approximately 18 received Ad26.COV2.S at low or high dose, single or two shots; roughly five received placebo; per-sample allocation not given. Sampling was done on day 63 after the first vaccine or placebo injection. An adult aged 18-55 years in Boston served as the donor. The data were taken from a study of Ad26.COV2.S vaccination and SARS-CoV-2 variants. Germline V gives CDR1 LGHNT, CDR2 FRNRAP. The V end was cut by 6 bases, the J end by 1 base, with 12 bases between. The CDR3 runs 14 residues. Data came from immunoSEQ multiplex PCR; TCRdb stores just in-frame clones and leaves some out. The table has roughly 350,000 clones, around 88% seen once.

This clonotype was sampled from a person between 18 and 65 years old who received the Ad26.COV2.S COVID-19 vaccine or a placebo. The chain recombines TRBV12-5 with TRBJ1-1, with D possibly being TRBD1 (5 bases). The specimen was peripheral blood, collected in a trial of Ad26.COV2.S vaccine versus placebo. The CDR3 sequence: CASGPGRQNTEAFF. CDR3 coding DNA: TGTGCTAGTGGCCCGGGACGGCAGAACACTGAAGCTTTCTTT. The whole variable domain, filled in from reference TRBV12-5 and TRBJ1-1, reads DARVTQTPRHKVTEMGQEVTMRCQPILGHNTVFWYRQTMMQGLELLAYFRNRAPLDDSGMPKDRFSAEMPDATLATLKIQPSEPRDSAVYFCASGPGRQNTEAFFGQGTRLTVV.